This T cell receptor (beta chain) was captured in a study of cytomegalovirus exposure and HLA in healthy donors. Findings of the study overall: More clonal expansion characterized HLA-associated TCR beta chains than equally common others in a later analysis. TCR beta chain V- and J-gene trimming was linked, in a later analysis, to a missense variant in DCLRE1C.

The PCR made use of 60 Vbeta and 13 Jbeta primers. Using immunoSEQ multiplex PCR, the repertoire was profiled, and TCRdb retains in-frame clones only, with some absent. The table records around 130,000 clones, roughly two thirds of them present only once. CDR3 size: 16 residues. The junction had 7 bases not matched to a gene; V was cut back by 0 bases and J by 3 bases. Germline-derived CDR1 and CDR2 are SGHRS and YFSETQ. Details on this clone: The target antigen is unknown.

The specimen was PBMCs. This sequence originates from a man aged 30 to 39 in good health and CMV-seropositive. This sequence joins TRBV5-1 and TRBJ2-3; TRBD2 aligns across 7 bases. The CDR3 sequence is CASSLEPAGTTDTQYF. The CDR3 nucleotides are TGCGCCAGCAGCTTGGAACCAGCGGGAACAACAGATACGCAGTATTTT.